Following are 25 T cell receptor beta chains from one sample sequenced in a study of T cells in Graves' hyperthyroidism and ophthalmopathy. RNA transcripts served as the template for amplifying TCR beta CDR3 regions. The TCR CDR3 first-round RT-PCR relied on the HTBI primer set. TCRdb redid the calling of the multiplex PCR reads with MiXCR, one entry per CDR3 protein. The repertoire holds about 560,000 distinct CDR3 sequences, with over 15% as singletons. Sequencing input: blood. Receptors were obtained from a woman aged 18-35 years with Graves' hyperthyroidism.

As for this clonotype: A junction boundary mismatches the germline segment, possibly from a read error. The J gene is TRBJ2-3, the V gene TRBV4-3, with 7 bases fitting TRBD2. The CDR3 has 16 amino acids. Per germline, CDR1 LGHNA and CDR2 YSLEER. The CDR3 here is CTSSQGASGGWDTQYF. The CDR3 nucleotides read TGCACCAGCAGCCAAGGGGCTAGCGGCGGGTGGGATACGCAGTATTTT.

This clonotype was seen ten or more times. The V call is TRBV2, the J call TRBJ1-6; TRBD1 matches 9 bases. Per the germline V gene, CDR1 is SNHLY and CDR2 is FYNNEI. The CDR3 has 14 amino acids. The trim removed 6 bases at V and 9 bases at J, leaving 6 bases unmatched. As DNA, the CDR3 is TGTGCCAGCAGAGCCCGGGACAGGGCTTCACCCCTCCACTTT. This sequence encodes CASRARDRASPLHF.

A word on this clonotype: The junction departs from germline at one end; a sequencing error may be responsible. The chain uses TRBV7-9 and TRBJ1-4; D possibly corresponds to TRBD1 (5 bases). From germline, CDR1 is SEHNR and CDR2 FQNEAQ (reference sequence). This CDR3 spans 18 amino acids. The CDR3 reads CASSLWEGPNSWDENLFF. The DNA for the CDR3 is TGTGCCAGCAGCTTATGGGAGGGTCCAAACAGCTGGGACGAAAATCTGTTTTTT.

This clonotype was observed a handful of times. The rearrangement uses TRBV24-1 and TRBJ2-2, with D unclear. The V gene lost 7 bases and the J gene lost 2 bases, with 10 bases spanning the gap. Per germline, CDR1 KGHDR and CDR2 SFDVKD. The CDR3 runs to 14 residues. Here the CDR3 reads CATSMQANTGELFF. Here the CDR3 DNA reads TGTGCCACCAGCATGCAGGCTAACACCGGGGAGCTGTTTTTT.

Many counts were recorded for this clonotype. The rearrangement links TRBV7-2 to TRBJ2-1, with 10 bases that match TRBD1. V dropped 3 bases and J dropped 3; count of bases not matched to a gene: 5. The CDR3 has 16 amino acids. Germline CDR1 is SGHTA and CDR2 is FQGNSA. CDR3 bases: TGTGCCAGCAGCTTGGCCGGGACAGGGGTCTACAATGAGCAGTTCTTC. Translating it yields CASSLAGTGVYNEQFF.

The DNA of the CDR3 is TGTGCCAGCAGCCTCCCTCCGGGACAGGGGTCCTACGAGCAGTACTTC. Protein product: CASSLPPGQGSYEQYF. This rearrangement joins TRBV5-6 to TRBJ2-7, with 10 positions matching TRBD1. The CDR3 covers 16 residues. The J segment lost 1 base and the V segment lost 4 bases, leaving 8 bases of the junction unmatched. Germline CDR1 and CDR2: SGHDT and YYEEEE.

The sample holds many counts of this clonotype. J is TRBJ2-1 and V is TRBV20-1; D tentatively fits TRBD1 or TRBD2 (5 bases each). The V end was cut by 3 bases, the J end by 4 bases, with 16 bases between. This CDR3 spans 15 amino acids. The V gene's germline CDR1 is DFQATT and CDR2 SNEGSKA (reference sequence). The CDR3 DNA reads TGCAGTGCTAGGTCCGGGACGGGGAGATACAATGAGCAGTTCTTC. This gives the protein CSARSGTGRYNEQFF.

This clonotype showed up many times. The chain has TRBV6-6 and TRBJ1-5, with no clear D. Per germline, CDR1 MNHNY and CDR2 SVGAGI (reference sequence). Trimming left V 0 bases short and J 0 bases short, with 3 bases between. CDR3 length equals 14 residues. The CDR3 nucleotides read TGTGCCAGCAGTTACTCGGGTAGCAATCAGCCCCAGCATTTT. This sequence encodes CASSYSGSNQPQHF.

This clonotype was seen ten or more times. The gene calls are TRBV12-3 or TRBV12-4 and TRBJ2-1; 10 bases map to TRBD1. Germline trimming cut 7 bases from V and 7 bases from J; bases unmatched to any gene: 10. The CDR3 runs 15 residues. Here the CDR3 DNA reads TGTGCCAGCACCTTGGGGACAGGGGTGGCTAATGAGCAGTTCTTC. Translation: CASTLGTGVANEQFF.

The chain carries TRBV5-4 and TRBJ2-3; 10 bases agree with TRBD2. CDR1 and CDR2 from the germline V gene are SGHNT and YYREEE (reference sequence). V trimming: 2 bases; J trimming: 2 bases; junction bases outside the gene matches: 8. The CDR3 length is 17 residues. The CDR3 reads CASSLLFGTSDTDTQYF. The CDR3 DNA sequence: TGTGCCAGCAGCTTACTATTCGGGACTAGCGACACAGATACGCAGTATTTT.

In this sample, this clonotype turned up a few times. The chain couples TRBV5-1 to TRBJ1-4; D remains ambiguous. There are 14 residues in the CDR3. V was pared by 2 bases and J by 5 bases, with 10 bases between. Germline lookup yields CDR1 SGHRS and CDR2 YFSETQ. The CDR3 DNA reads TGCGCCAGCAGCTTAGTGGGCCAGAATGAAAAACTGTTTTTT. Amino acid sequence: CASSLVGQNEKLFF.

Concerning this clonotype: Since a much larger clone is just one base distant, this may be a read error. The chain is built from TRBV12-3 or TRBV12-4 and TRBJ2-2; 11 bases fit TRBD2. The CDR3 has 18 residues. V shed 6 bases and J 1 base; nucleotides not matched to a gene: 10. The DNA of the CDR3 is TGTGCCAGCAGCCTGCCGACTAGCGGGGAATGGAACACCGGGGAGCTGTTTTTT. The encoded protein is CASSLPTSGEWNTGELFF.

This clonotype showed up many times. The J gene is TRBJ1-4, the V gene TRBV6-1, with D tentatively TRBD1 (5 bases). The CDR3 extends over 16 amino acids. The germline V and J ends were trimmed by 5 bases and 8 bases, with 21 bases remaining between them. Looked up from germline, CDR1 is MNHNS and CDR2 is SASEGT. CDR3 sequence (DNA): TGTGCCAGCAGTCAAGTGGCCGCAGGGAGGTCCGAAAAACTGTTTTTT. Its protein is CASSQVAAGRSEKLFF.

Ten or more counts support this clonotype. CDR3 nucleotide sequence: TGTGCCTGGGGGTACTTCATGACTAGCGGGATTCCGAACAATGAGCAGTTCTTC. It codes for CAWGYFMTSGIPNNEQFF. This sequence joins TRBV30 and TRBJ2-1; TRBD2 matches 11 bases. The CDR3 runs 18 residues. Trimming at V came to 5 bases and at J to 5 bases, leaving 17 bases not matched to a gene. CDR1 GTSNPN and CDR2 SVGIG come from the germline V gene (reference sequence).

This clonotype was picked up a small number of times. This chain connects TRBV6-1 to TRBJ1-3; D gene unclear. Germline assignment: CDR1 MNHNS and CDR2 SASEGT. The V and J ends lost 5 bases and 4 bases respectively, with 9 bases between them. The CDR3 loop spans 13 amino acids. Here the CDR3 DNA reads TGTGCCAGCAGTCCGATTATCGGAAACACCATATATTTT. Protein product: CASSPIIGNTIYF.

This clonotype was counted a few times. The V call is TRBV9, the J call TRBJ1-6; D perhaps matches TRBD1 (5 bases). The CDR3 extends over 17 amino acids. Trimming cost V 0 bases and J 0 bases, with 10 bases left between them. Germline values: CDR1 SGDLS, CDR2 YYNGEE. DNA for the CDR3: TGTGCCAGCAGCGTAGCTGGGGGTAACTCCTATAATTCACCCCTCCACTTT. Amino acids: CASSVAGGNSYNSPLHF.

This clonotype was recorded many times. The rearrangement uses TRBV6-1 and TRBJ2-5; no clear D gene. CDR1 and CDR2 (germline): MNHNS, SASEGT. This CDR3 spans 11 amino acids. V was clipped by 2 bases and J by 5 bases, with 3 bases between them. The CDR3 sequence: CASSEFETQYF. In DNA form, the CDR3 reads TGTGCCAGCAGTGAATTCGAGACCCAGTACTTC.

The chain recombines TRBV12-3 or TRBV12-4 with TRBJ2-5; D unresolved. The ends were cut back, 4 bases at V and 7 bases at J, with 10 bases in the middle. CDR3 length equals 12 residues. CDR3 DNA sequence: TGTGCCAGCAGTTCCCTTGGGATGACCCAGTACTTC. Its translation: CASSSLGMTQYF.

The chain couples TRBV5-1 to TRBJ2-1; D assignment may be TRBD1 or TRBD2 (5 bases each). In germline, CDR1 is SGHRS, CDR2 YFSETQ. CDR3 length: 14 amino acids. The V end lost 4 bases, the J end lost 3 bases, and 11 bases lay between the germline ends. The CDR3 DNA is TGCGCCAGCAGCCCTGAGGGGATCTACAATGAGCAGTTCTTC. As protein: CASSPEGIYNEQFF.

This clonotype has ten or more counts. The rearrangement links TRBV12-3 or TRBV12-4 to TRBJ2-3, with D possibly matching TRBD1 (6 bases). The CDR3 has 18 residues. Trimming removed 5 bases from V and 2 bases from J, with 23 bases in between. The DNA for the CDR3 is TGTGCCAGCAGTCCCTTTCCCCTTGGGACACCCGACACAGATACGCAGTATTTT. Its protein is CASSPFPLGTPDTDTQYF.

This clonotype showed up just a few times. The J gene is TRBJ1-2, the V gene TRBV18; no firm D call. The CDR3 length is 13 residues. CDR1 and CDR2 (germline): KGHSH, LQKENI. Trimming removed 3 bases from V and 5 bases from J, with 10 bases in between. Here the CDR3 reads CASSPGKLYGYTF. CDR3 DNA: TGTGCCAGCTCACCGGGGAAGTTGTATGGCTACACCTTC.

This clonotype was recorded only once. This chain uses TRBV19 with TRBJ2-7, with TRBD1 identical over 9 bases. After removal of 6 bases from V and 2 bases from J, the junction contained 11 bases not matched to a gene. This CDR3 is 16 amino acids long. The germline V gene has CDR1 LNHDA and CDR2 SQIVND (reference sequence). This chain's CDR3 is CASSSGSGTGTYEQYF. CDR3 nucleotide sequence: TGTGCCAGTAGCTCAGGCTCCGGGACAGGGACCTACGAGCAGTACTTC.

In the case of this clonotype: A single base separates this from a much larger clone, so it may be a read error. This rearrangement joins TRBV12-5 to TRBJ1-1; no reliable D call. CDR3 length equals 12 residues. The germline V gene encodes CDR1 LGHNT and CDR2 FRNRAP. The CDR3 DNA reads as TGTGCTTGTGGGCGGGAGAACACTGAAGCTTTCTTT. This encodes CACGRENTEAFF. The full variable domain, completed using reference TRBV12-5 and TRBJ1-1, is DARVTQTPRHKVTEMGQEVTMRCQPILGHNTVFWYRQTMMQGLELLAYFRNRAPLDDSGMPKDRFSAEMPDATLATLKIQPSEPRDSAVYFCACGRENTEAFFGQGTRLTVV.

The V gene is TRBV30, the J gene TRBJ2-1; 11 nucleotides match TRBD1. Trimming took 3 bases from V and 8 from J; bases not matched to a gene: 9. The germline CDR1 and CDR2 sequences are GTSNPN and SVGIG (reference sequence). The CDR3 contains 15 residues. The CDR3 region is CAWSGSRTGGDEQFF. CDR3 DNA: TGTGCCTGGAGCGGCTCCCGGACAGGGGGCGATGAGCAGTTCTTC. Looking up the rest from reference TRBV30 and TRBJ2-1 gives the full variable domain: SQTIHQWPATLVQPVGSPLSLECTVEGTSNPNLYWYRQAAGRGLQLLFYSVGIGQISSEVPQNLSASRPQDRQFILSSKKLLLSDSGFYLCAWSGSRTGGDEQFFGPGTRLTVL.

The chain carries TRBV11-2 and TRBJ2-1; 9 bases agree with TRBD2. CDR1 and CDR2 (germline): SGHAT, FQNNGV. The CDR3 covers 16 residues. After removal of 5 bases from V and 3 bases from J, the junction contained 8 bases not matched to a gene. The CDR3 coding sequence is TGTGCCAGCAGCCGCAGGACTAGCGCTCACTACAATGAGCAGTTCTTC. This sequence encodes CASSRRTSAHYNEQFF.